This TCR beta chain originates from a study of blood T cells in healthy people across ages. Study in general: Capture via template switching afforded approximately one barcoded beta molecule per two T cells.

A second PCR of roughly 7 to 11 cycles used a sample-barcoded 5' primer and a J-beta primer mix. MiXCR, run by TCRdb on the 5' RACE reads, gives a single entry per CDR3 protein. Altogether 650,000 to 800,000 distinct CDR3 sequences are present, over 40% being singletons, with the ten largest covering about 13%. The table lists this clonotype with a count of one. Trimming removed 8 bases at V and 7 bases at J, with 14 bases between. CDR3 length: 13 amino acids. Germline CDR1 reads SGHTA; CDR2 reads FQGNSA. The people who gave samples were healthy Caucasians from Russia, aged about 6 to 95. Per sample, extraction of total RNA gave at least 5.5 micrograms in every case.

The receptor was derived from a woman of 80 years or more in good health. V gene TRBV7-2 combines with J gene TRBJ1-4; D possibly corresponds to TRBD1 (6 bases). The sample taken for sequencing was blood. This chain's CDR3 is CASARQAGEKLFF. Here the CDR3 DNA reads TGTGCCAGCGCCCGACAGGCGGGTGAAAAACTGTTTTTT.